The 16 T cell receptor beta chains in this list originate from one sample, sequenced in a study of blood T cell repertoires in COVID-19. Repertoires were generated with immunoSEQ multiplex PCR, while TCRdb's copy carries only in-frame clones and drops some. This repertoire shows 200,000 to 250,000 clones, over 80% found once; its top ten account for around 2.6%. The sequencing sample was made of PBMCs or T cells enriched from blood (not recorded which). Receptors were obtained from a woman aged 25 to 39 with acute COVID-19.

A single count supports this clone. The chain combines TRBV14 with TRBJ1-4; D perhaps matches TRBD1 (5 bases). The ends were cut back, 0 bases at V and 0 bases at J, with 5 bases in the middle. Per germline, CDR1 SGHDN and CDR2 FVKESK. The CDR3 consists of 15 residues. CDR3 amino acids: CASSQETATNEKLFF. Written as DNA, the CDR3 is TGTGCCAGCAGCCAAGAGACAGCAACTAATGAAAAACTGTTTTTT.

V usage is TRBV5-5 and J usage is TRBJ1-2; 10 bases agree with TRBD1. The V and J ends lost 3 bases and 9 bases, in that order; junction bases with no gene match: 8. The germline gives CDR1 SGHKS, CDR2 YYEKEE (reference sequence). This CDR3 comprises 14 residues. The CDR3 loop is CASSSDRGEDRYTF. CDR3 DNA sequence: TGTGCCAGCAGCTCGGACAGGGGGGAGGATCGCTACACCTTC. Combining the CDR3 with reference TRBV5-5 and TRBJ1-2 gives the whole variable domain DAGVTQSPTHLIKTRGQQVTLRCSPISGHKSVSWYQQVLGQGPQFIFQYYEKEERGRGNFPDRFSARQFPNYSSELNVNALLLGDSALYLCASSSDRGEDRYTFGSGTRLTVV.

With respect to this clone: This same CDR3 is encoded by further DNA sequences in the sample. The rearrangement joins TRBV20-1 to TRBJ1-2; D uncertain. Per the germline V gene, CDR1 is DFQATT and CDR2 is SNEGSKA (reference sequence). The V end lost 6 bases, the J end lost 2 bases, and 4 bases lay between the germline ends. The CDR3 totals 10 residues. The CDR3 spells CSAGNYGYTF. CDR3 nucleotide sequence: TGCAGTGCCGGGAACTATGGCTACACCTTC.

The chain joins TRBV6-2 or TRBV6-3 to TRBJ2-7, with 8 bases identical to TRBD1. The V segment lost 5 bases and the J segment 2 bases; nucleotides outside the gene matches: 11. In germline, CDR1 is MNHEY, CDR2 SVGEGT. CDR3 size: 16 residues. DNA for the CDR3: TGTGCCAGCAGTCCCCACCGCAGGGGGCTAACCTACGAGCAGTACTTC. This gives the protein CASSPHRRGLTYEQYF.

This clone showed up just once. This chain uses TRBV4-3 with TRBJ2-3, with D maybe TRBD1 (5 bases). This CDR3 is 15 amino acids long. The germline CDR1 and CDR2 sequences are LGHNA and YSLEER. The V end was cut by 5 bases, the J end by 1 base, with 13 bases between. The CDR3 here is CASSARARRTDTQYF. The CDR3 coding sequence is TGCGCCAGCAGCGCCAGGGCGCGTCGCACAGATACGCAGTATTTT.

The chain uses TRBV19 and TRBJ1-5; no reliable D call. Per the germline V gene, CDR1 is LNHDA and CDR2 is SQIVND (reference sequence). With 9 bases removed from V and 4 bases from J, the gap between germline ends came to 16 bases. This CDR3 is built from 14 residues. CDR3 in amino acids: CASSQQAGNQPQHF. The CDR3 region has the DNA TGTGCCAGCTCCCAGCAGGCAGGAAATCAGCCCCAGCATTTT.

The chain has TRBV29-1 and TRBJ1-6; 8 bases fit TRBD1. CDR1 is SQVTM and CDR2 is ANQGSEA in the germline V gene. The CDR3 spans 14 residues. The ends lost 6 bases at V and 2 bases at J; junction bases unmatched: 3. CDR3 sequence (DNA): TGCAGCGTATCACAGGGGGCCTATAATTCACCCCTCCACTTT. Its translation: CSVSQGAYNSPLHF.

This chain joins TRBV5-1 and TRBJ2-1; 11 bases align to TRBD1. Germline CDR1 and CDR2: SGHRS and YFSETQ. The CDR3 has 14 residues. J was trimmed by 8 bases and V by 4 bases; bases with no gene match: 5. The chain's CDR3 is CASSLRTGGDEQFF. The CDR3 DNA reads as TGCGCCAGCAGCCTAAGGACAGGGGGCGATGAGCAGTTCTTC.

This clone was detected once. CDR3 nucleotides: TGTGCCAGCAGCGCACTCCGGGGAGGCACTGAAGCTTTCTTT. This encodes CASSALRGGTEAFF. V usage is TRBV7-8 and J usage is TRBJ1-1; D uncertain. Looked up from germline, CDR1 is SGHVS and CDR2 is FQNEAQ. Trimming stripped 5 bases from V and 4 bases from J, with 14 bases between. This CDR3 is built from 14 residues.

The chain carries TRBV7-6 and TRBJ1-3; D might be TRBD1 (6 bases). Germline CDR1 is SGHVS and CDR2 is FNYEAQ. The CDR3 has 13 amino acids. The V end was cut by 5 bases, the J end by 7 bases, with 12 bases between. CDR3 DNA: TGTGCCAGCAGCCCGAATCAGGGGAACACCATATATTTT. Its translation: CASSPNQGNTIYF.

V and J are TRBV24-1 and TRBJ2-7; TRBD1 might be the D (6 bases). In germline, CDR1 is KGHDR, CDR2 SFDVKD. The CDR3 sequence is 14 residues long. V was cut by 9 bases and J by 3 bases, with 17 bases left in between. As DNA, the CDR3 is TGTGCCACCGCTGGGGGCGCGGGTATCTACGAGCAGTACTTC. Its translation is CATAGGAGIYEQYF.

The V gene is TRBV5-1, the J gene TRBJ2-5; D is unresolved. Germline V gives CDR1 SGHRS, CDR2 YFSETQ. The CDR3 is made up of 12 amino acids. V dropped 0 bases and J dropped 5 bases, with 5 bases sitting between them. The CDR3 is CASSLDGETQYF. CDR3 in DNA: TGCGCCAGCAGCTTGGACGGGGAGACCCAGTACTTC.

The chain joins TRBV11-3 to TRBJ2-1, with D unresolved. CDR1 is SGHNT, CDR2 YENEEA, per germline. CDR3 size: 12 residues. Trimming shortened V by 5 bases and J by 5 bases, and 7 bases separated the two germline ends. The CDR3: CASSRSDNEQFF. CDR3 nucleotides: TGTGCCAGCAGCCGTAGTGACAATGAGCAGTTCTTC.

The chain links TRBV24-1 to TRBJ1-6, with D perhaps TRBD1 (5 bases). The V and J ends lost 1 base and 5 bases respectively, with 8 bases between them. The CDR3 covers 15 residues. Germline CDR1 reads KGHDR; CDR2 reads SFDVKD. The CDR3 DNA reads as TGTGCCACCAGTGATTTAAGCAGGGATAATTCACCCCTCCACTTT. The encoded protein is CATSDLSRDNSPLHF.

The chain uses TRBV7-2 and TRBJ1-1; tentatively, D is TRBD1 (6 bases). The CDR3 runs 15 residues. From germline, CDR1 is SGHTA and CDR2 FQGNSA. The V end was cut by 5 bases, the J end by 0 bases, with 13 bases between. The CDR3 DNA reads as TGTGCCAGCAGCCCACAGACAGGATTGAACACTGAAGCTTTCTTT. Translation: CASSPQTGLNTEAFF.

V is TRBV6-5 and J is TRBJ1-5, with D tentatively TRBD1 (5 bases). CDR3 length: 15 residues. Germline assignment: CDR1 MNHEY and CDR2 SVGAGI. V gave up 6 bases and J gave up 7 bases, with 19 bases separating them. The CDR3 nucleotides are TGTGCCAGCAGCAAAGGGGCAGGGCCCTCCCAGCCCCAGCATTTT. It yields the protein CASSKGAGPSQPQHF.